The present entry profiles one TCR beta chain with its context. The record originates from a study of blood T cell repertoires in COVID-19. Whole-study context: The samples span acute and convalescent COVID-19 from the United States, Italy and Spain. PBMCs, B-cell-depleted T cells, or T cells provided the cDNA or gDNA that made up the material.

Sequencing was performed with immunoSEQ multiplex PCR; in TCRdb, only in-frame clones are kept and a portion is missing. The sample shows around 450,000 clones, 87% of them seen only once. Material: PBMCs or T cells enriched from blood (not recorded which). This sequence was found in a woman in her late teens or twenties with acute COVID-19.

The chain's CDR3 is CASSLSRGGVQPQHF. DNA for the CDR3: TGTGCCAGCAGTTTAAGTCGGGGGGGGGTTCAGCCCCAGCATTTT. The rearrangement links TRBV28 to TRBJ1-5, with a possible D match to TRBD1 (5 bases). V was cut by 2 bases and J by 6 bases, with 14 bases left in between. Germline assignment: CDR1 MDHEN and CDR2 SYDVKM. CDR3 length: 15 amino acids.